The 23 T cell receptor beta chains reported below all come from one sample, sequenced in a study of shared T cell receptors in the human thymus. Here immunoSEQ multiplex PCR was the method, and the copy in TCRdb shows in-frame clones only, minus some. The sample holds roughly 550,000 clones, 75% to 85% seen once. This sample also appeared in a second study, on human thymus T cells.

The sequenced sample consisted of thymocytes. The receptors stem from a boy less than two years old with a congenital heart defect.

This rearrangement joins TRBV6-5 to TRBJ2-7; no clear D. V shed 9 bases and J shed 6 bases, with 12 bases lying between them. The CDR3 is 11 residues long. Germline CDR1 MNHEY, CDR2 SVGAGI. The CDR3 spells CASEQSGEQYF. The CDR3 bases are TGTGCCAGTGAACAAAGTGGCGAGCAGTACTTC.

This chain connects TRBV5-8 to TRBJ2-7; TRBD1 matches at 9 bases. This CDR3 is 14 amino acids long. V lost 2 bases to trimming and J lost 7 bases; unmatched junction nucleotides: 7. Germline loops: CDR1 SGHTS, CDR2 YDEGEE. The CDR3 coding sequence is TGTGCCAGCAGCTTATCCGGACAGGGGTCGGAGCAGTACTTC. Its protein is CASSLSGQGSEQYF. The full variable domain, with the rest looked up from reference TRBV5-8 and TRBJ2-7, is EAGVTQSPTHLIKTRGQQATLRCSPISGHTSVYWYQQALGLGLQFLLWYDEGEERNRGNFPPRFSGRQFPNYSSELNVNALELEDSALYLCASSLSGQGSEQYFGPGTRLTVT.

The J gene is TRBJ1-2, the V gene TRBV7-2, with TRBD1 as a possible D gene (6 bases). Germline lookup yields CDR1 SGHTA and CDR2 FQGNSA. This CDR3 contains 16 residues. Trimming removed 5 bases from V and 8 bases from J, with 24 bases in between. The CDR3 sequence is CASSPLQGLLPGGYTF. In DNA, the CDR3 is TGTGCCAGCAGCCCGCTACAGGGTCTTCTCCCGGGGGGCTACACCTTC.

The chain joins TRBV30 to TRBJ2-7, with 8 nucleotides matching TRBD1. CDR3 length equals 13 residues. CDR1 is GTSNPN, CDR2 SVGIG, per germline (reference sequence). Germline trimming cut 5 bases from V and 2 bases from J; bases unmatched to any gene: 5. For the CDR3, the DNA is TGTGCCTGGGGCAGGGGGCTTACCTACGAGCAGTACTTC. It specifies CAWGRGLTYEQYF.

The chain joins TRBV19 to TRBJ2-2; maybe TRBD2 (5 bases). CDR3 size: 18 residues. Germline assignment: CDR1 LNHDA and CDR2 SQIVND (reference sequence). Trimming stripped 4 bases from V and 1 base from J, with 19 bases between. This CDR3 reads CASSTVRYPGENTGELFF. DNA for the CDR3: TGTGCCAGTAGTACCGTCCGGTATCCCGGGGAGAACACCGGGGAGCTGTTTTTT.

The V gene is TRBV7-2, the J gene TRBJ2-5; the match to TRBD2 covers 13 bases. The germline V gene encodes CDR1 SGHTA and CDR2 FQGNSA. V gave up 5 bases and J gave up 3 bases; unmatched junction bases: 3. The CDR3 is made up of 15 amino acids. CDR3 in amino acids: CASSNGTSGKETQYF. The CDR3 DNA sequence: TGTGCCAGCAGCAACGGGACTAGCGGGAAAGAGACCCAGTACTTC.

CDR3 amino acids: CASRLDRVGLSGNTIYF. The DNA for the CDR3 is TGTGCCAGCAGACTCGACAGAGTGGGGCTCTCTGGAAACACCATATATTTT. The chain recombines TRBV14 with TRBJ1-3; a possible D gene is TRBD1 (5 bases). The CDR3 extends over 17 amino acids. Germline V gene sequence: CDR1 SGHDN, CDR2 FVKESK. V lost 6 bases and J 0 bases, leaving 18 bases between the germline ends.

The rearrangement links TRBV4-1 to TRBJ1-2; D is ambiguous. There are 16 residues in the CDR3. V was shortened by 2 bases and J by 0 bases, with 13 bases between the two germline ends. The V gene's germline CDR1 is MGHRA and CDR2 YSYEKL. The CDR3 here is CASSQPRGRPNYGYTF. CDR3 sequence (DNA): TGCGCCAGCAGCCAACCTCGGGGTAGACCTAACTATGGCTACACCTTC.

The chain couples TRBV4-3 to TRBJ2-1, with D hard to call. Trimming stripped 4 bases from V and 0 bases from J, with 10 bases between. This CDR3 is 15 amino acids long. In germline, CDR1 is LGHNA, CDR2 YSLEER. As DNA, the CDR3 is TGCGCCAGCAGCCGTCGCCAGGACTCCTACAATGAGCAGTTCTTC. The encoded protein is CASSRRQDSYNEQFF.

This chain links TRBV29-1 with TRBJ1-4; D is possibly TRBD1 (5 bases). Germline CDR1 and CDR2: SQVTM and ANQGSEA. This CDR3 region has 12 residues. The ends were cut back, 6 bases at V and 6 bases at J, with 11 bases in the middle. CDR3 sequence (DNA): TGCAGCGTACGGACATTTTATGAAAAACTGTTTTTT. This sequence encodes CSVRTFYEKLFF. The entire variable domain, with the rest obtained from reference TRBV29-1 and TRBJ1-4, is as follows: SAVISQKPSRDICQRGTSLTIQCQVDSQVTMMFWYRQQPGQSLTLIATANQGSEATYESGFVIDKFPISRPNLTFSTLTVSNMSPEDSSIYLCSVRTFYEKLFFGSGTQLSVL.

The V call is TRBV11-2, the J call TRBJ2-7; maybe TRBD1 (7 bases). The germline V gene encodes CDR1 SGHAT and CDR2 FQNNGV. V lost 1 base to trimming and J lost 3 bases, with 19 bases between them. This CDR3 spans 17 amino acids. The CDR3 loop is CASSLGGGGAVGYEQYF. CDR3 nucleotide sequence: TGTGCCAGCAGCTTAGGAGGGGGCGGGGCGGTAGGCTACGAGCAGTACTTC.

The sample holds a few counts of this clone. V gene TRBV11-2 combines with J gene TRBJ1-1; TRBD1 might be the D (6 bases). CDR3 length: 17 residues. Trimming pared 0 bases from V and 1 base from J, leaving 15 bases between. CDR1 is SGHAT and CDR2 is FQNNGV in the germline V gene. The CDR3 DNA sequence: TGTGCCAGCAGCTTAGAACAGGGTGGGGCCCAGAACACTGAAGCTTTCTTT. Translation gives CASSLEQGGAQNTEAFF.

As concerns this clone: An end of the junction does not agree with germline; a read error may underlie this. The chain is built from TRBV28 and TRBJ2-6, with D possibly being TRBD1 (5 bases). This CDR3 comprises 17 residues. Germline assignment: CDR1 MDHEN and CDR2 SYDVKM. CDR3 amino acids: CASSLGRASSRANVLTF. In DNA, the CDR3 is TGTGCCAGCAGTTTAGGCAGGGCCTCCTCTCGGGCCAACGTCCTGACTTTC.

The chain joins TRBV4-3 to TRBJ2-1; the match to TRBD2 covers 14 bases. The germline gives CDR1 LGHNA, CDR2 YSLEER. V shed 1 base, J shed 7 bases, and the junction held 6 bases outside the gene matches. The CDR3 has 17 amino acids. Written as DNA, the CDR3 is TGCGCCAGCAGCCAAGCAAGTCGACTAGCGGGAGGGAATGAGCAGTTCTTC. Translating it yields CASSQASRLAGGNEQFF.

This clone turned up a few times. The genes are TRBV27 and TRBJ1-2; a possible D gene is TRBD1 (5 bases). V lost 5 bases, J lost 0 bases, and 10 bases lay in between. The CDR3 is 14 residues long. Looked up from germline, CDR1 is MNHEY and CDR2 is SMNVEV (reference sequence). The CDR3 loop reads CASSTDRANYGYTF. CDR3 DNA: TGTGCCAGCAGTACTGACAGAGCTAACTATGGCTACACCTTC.

The chain recombines TRBV5-1 with TRBJ2-1; unclear D gene. CDR1 is SGHRS, CDR2 YFSETQ, per germline. Trimming took off 4 bases at V and 8 bases at J, with 13 bases between the two ends. The CDR3 covers 13 residues. The CDR3, as DNA: TGCGCCAGCAGCCGGCTGTCAGGCTATGAGCAGTTCTTC. This codes for CASSRLSGYEQFF.

This chain links TRBV5-4 with TRBJ2-1; 10 nucleotides agree with TRBD2. Trimming removed 4 bases from V and 3 bases from J; junction bases left unmatched: 7. The CDR3 extends over 16 amino acids. Per the germline V gene, CDR1 is SGHNT and CDR2 is YYREEE (reference sequence). The CDR3 DNA reads TGTGCCAGCAGCCCAAAGGGACTAGCGCTCTACAATGAGCAGTTCTTC. Its translation is CASSPKGLALYNEQFF.

The rearrangement uses TRBV6-4 and TRBJ1-4; 9 positions agree with TRBD1. Germline V gene data show CDR1 as MRHNA and CDR2 as SNTAGT. V lost 4 bases, J lost 8 bases, and 11 bases stayed unmatched. CDR3 length: 16 amino acids. Here the CDR3 reads CASSASTGGGEEKLFF. The CDR3 region has the DNA TGTGCCAGCAGTGCTTCGACAGGGGGAGGAGAGGAAAAACTGTTTTTT.

The V call is TRBV5-6, the J call TRBJ2-7; 12 positions agree with TRBD2. The ends lost 4 bases at V and 11 bases at J; junction bases unmatched: 7. The germline gives CDR1 SGHDT, CDR2 YYEEEE. The CDR3 is made up of 13 amino acids. This chain's CDR3 is CASSQTSGSLEYF. CDR3 coding DNA: TGTGCCAGCAGCCAGACTAGCGGGAGTCTCGAGTACTTC.

Concerning this clone itself: A read error may produce the germline difference seen at one junction end. The chain recombines TRBV5-1 with TRBJ2-7, with a tentative D call TRBD2 (5 bases). CDR1 and CDR2 (germline): SGHRS, YFSETQ. The CDR3 covers 15 residues. DNA for the CDR3: TGCACCAGCAGCTGGTTGGCTAGCACCTCCTACGAGCAGTACTTC. Translated: CTSSWLASTSYEQYF.

The chain carries TRBV27 and TRBJ2-3, with TRBD1 matching 9 bases. This CDR3 is 16 amino acids long. CDR1 is MNHEY and CDR2 is SMNVEV in the germline V gene (reference sequence). Unmatched junction bases numbered 9, after V lost 5 bases and J lost 3 bases. The CDR3 DNA is TGTGCCAGCAGTCCTCCGGGACAGGGTGTGACAGATACGCAGTATTTT. This gives the protein CASSPPGQGVTDTQYF.

The chain carries TRBV4-1 and TRBJ2-7; the D gene is possibly TRBD1 (5 bases). CDR1 MGHRA and CDR2 YSYEKL come from the germline V gene. With 0 bases removed from V and 2 bases from J, the gap between germline ends came to 11 bases. The CDR3 consists of 15 residues. The CDR3 DNA reads TGCGCCAGCAGCCAAGAATCCAGGGTTCCCTACGAGCAGTACTTC. This sequence encodes CASSQESRVPYEQYF.

This CDR3 is CASSVGEFEETQYF. CDR3 DNA: TGTGCCAGCAGCGTAGGCGAATTCGAAGAGACCCAGTACTTC. The chain uses TRBV9 and TRBJ2-5; D is undetermined. The CDR3 is 14 residues long. CDR1 and CDR2 from the germline V gene are SGDLS and YYNGEE. With 0 bases removed from V and 3 bases from J, the gap between germline ends came to 9 bases. Complete variable domain (other parts from reference TRBV9 and TRBJ2-5): DSGVTQTPKHLITATGQRVTLRCSPRSGDLSVYWYQQSLDQGLQFLIQYYNGEERAKGNILERFSAQQFPDLHSELNLSSLELGDSALYFCASSVGEFEETQYFGPGTRLLVL.